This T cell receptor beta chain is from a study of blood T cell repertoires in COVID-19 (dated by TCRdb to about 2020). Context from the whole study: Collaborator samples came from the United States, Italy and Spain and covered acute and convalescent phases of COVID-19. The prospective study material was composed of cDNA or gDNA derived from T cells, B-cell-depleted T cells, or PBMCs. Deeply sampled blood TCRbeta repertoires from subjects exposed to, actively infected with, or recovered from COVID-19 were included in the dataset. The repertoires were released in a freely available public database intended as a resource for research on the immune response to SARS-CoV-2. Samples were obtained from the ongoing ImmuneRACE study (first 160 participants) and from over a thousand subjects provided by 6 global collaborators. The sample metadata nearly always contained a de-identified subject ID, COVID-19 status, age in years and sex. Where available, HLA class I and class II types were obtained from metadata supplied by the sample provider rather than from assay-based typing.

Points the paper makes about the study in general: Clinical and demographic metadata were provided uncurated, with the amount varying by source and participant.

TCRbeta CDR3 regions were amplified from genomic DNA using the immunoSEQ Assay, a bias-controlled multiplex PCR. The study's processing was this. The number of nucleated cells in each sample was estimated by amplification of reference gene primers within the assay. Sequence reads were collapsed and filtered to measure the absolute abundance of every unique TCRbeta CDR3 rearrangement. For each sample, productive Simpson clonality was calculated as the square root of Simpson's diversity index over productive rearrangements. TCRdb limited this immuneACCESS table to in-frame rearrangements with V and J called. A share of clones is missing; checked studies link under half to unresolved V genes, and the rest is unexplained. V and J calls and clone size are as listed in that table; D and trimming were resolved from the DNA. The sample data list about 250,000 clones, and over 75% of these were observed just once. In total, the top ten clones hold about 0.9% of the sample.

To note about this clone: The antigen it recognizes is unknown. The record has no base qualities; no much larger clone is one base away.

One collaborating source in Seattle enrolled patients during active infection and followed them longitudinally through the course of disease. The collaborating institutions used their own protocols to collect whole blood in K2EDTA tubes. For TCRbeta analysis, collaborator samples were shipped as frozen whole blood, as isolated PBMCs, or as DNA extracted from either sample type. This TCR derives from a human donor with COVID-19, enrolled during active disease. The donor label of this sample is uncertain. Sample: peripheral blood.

The sequenced DNA: TGCGCCAGCAGCTTAGGAGCTGATGAAAAACTGTTTTTT. This gives the protein CASSLGADEKLFF. The chain uses TRBV5-1 and TRBJ1-4; the D gene is not confidently resolved. The trim is 2 bases for V and 6 bases for J, with a gap of 8 bases between the germline ends. CDR1 is given as SGHRS and CDR2 as YFSETQ, both from the germline V gene. The CDR3 starts with the cysteine, ends with the phenylalanine, and has 13 residues. Kept here is only the CDR3 DNA, which spans 39 bases and is read in frame from base 1.